The 27 T cell receptor beta chains below were found in one sample sequenced in a study of early T cells in non-severe SARS-CoV-2 infection. TCRdb recomputed calls from the 5' RACE reads with MiXCR, one row per CDR3 protein. Of about 66,000 distinct CDR3 sequences listed, 13% were seen once; the top ten hold roughly 8.3%. The sequenced material came from whole blood. These receptors originate from an adult who was a healthcare worker with PCR-confirmed SARS-CoV-2 infection or an uninfected control (not recorded which).

This chain uses TRBV12-3 or TRBV12-4 with TRBJ2-7; 8 bases line up with TRBD1. This CDR3 has 15 residues. The ends lost 3 bases at V and 0 bases at J; junction bases unmatched: 4. The CDR3 is CASSFTDRDSYEQYF. CDR3 in DNA: TGTGCCAGCAGTTTCACGGACAGGGACTCCTACGAGCAGTACTTC.

V is TRBV4-2 and J is TRBJ1-1, with 9 bases that match TRBD1. CDR1 is LGHNA and CDR2 is YNFKEQ in the germline V gene. The CDR3 is made up of 15 amino acids. J gave up 0 bases and V 4 bases, and 3 bases lay outside the gene matches. The CDR3 DNA sequence: TGTGCCAGCAGCCCAGGGACAGGGTTGAACACTGAAGCTTTCTTT. It codes for CASSPGTGLNTEAFF.

In its sample, this clonotype was seen many times. J is TRBJ2-4 and V is TRBV7-2, with D maybe TRBD1 (6 bases). The CDR3 is 15 residues long. The V end lost 5 bases, the J end lost 9 bases, and 20 bases lay between the germline ends. Per germline, CDR1 SGHTA and CDR2 FQGNSA. The CDR3 DNA reads TGTGCCAGCAGCCAGGCAAGCGGTCTAGGGGGCATTCAGTACTTC. This translates into CASSQASGLGGIQYF.

The genes are TRBV10-2 and TRBJ2-5; D call uncertain. V lost 6 bases, J lost 3 bases, and 2 bases lay in between. The germline V gene encodes CDR1 WSHSY and CDR2 SAAADI. The CDR3 length is 10 residues. Here the CDR3 DNA reads TGCGCCAGCAGAGAAGAGACCCAGTACTTC. Translated, it gives CASREETQYF.

This clonotype was counted a few times. The chain uses TRBV7-6 and TRBJ1-3; no clear D. Looked up from germline, CDR1 is SGHVS and CDR2 is FNYEAQ. The V end was cut by 5 bases, the J end by 0 bases, with 8 bases between. CDR3 length: 14 residues. CDR3 nucleotides: TGTGCCAGCAGCGTCTACAGCTCTGGAAACACCATATATTTT. Protein product: CASSVYSSGNTIYF.

The sample holds a few counts of this clonotype. The chain uses TRBV5-1 and TRBJ1-2, with 10 bases identical to TRBD1. Per germline, CDR1 SGHRS and CDR2 YFSETQ. This CDR3 comprises 15 residues. V lost 4 bases, J lost 0 bases, and 3 bases stayed unmatched. CDR3 bases: TGCGCCAGCAGCACAGGGACAGGGGCTAACTATGGCTACACCTTC. Residues: CASSTGTGANYGYTF.

CDR3 in DNA: TGCGCCAGCAGCTTGTTGGCGGGAGCTCCCTACAATGAGCAGTTCTTC. It codes for CASSLLAGAPYNEQFF. The genes are TRBV5-1 and TRBJ2-1; TRBD2 aligns across 7 bases. Germline V gives CDR1 SGHRS, CDR2 YFSETQ. CDR3 length: 16 residues. J gave up 2 bases and V 1 base, and 6 bases lay outside the gene matches. Looking up the rest from reference TRBV5-1 and TRBJ2-1 gives the full variable domain: KAGVTQTPRYLIKTRGQQVTLSCSPISGHRSVSWYQQTPGQGLQFLFEYFSETQRNKGNFPGRFSGRQFSNSRSEMNVSTLELGDSALYLCASSLLAGAPYNEQFFGPGTRLTVL.

The chain combines TRBV2 with TRBJ2-3; D unclear. CDR3 length: 17 residues. The V gene lost 6 bases and the J gene lost 2 bases, with 21 bases spanning the gap. Per the germline V gene, CDR1 is SNHLY and CDR2 is FYNNEI. The CDR3 nucleotides are TGTGCCAGCAGCGGGCAAGGATTCGTGGGGATCACAGATACGCAGTATTTT. As protein: CASSGQGFVGITDTQYF.

The rearrangement joins TRBV28 to TRBJ2-5; 7 nucleotides line up with TRBD2. The germline CDR1 and CDR2 sequences are MDHEN and SYDVKM. Trimming took 9 bases from V and 4 from J; bases not matched to a gene: 26. There are 19 residues in the CDR3. The CDR3 DNA reads as TGTGCCAGTACCTCTAGGCTAGCGGAGGCGGAAGGCGAGCGAGAGACCCAGTACTTC. Its translation: CASTSRLAEAEGERETQYF.

This clonotype appeared many times. The chain carries TRBV2 and TRBJ2-1; 10 bases map to TRBD2. CDR3 size: 14 residues. CDR1 SNHLY and CDR2 FYNNEI come from the germline V gene. The V gene end was trimmed by 7 bases and the J gene end by 6 bases; junction bases not matched to a gene: 6. The CDR3: CASNTGTSANEQFF. The DNA for the CDR3 is TGTGCCAGCAACACCGGGACTAGCGCCAATGAGCAGTTCTTC. Filled out from reference TRBV2 and TRBJ2-1, the complete variable domain reads EPEVTQTPSHQVTQMGQEVILRCVPISNHLYFYWYRQILGQKVEFLVSFYNNEISEKSEIFDDQFSVERPDGSNFTLKIRSTKLEDSAMYFCASNTGTSANEQFFGPGTRLTVL.

This clonotype turned up a few times. V is TRBV18 and J is TRBJ2-1; 8 bases map to TRBD1. The junction had 8 bases not matched to a gene; V was cut back by 0 bases and J by 7 bases. Per the germline V gene, CDR1 is KGHSH and CDR2 is LQKENI. The CDR3 spans 16 residues. CDR3 region: CASSPPTQGGHNEQFF. The CDR3 DNA reads as TGTGCCAGCTCACCACCCACACAGGGGGGTCATAATGAGCAGTTCTTC.

The table lists this clonotype with many counts. This chain links TRBV29-1 with TRBJ2-7, with 7 bases aligning to TRBD2. The length of the CDR3 is 13 residues. Germline-derived CDR1 and CDR2 are SQVTM and ANQGSEA. V gave up 4 bases and J gave up 1 base; unmatched junction bases: 4. For the CDR3, the DNA is TGCAGCGTTGTCTGGGGGGGATCCTACGAGCAGTACTTC. It translates to CSVVWGGSYEQYF.

This clonotype was counted only a few times. The V and J genes are TRBV11-2 and TRBJ1-1; 7 bases are a match to TRBD1. The junction had 8 bases not matched to a gene; V was cut back by 2 bases and J by 2 bases. Germline values: CDR1 SGHAT, CDR2 FQNNGV. The CDR3 has 16 amino acids. The CDR3 DNA reads as TGTGCCAGCAGCTTATTGGTGACAGGGCGTAACACTGAAGCTTTCTTT. It specifies CASSLLVTGRNTEAFF.

This chain connects TRBV7-2 to TRBJ2-2, with D perhaps TRBD2 (6 bases). The CDR3 spans 16 residues. V was pared by 5 bases and J by 8 bases, with 21 bases between. Germline CDR1 SGHTA, CDR2 FQGNSA. The chain's CDR3 is CASSPPSLWEVGELFF. The CDR3 DNA reads TGTGCCAGCAGCCCTCCTAGCCTTTGGGAGGTGGGGGAGCTGTTTTTT.

The chain is built from TRBV6-1 and TRBJ1-5; weak D call: TRBD1 (6 bases). Germline CDR1 reads MNHNS; CDR2 reads SASEGT. This CDR3 comprises 16 residues. With 6 bases removed from V and 0 bases from J, the gap between germline ends came to 15 bases. The CDR3 loop reads CASSWRRDNSNQPQHF. The CDR3 DNA reads as TGTGCCAGCAGCTGGCGGCGGGACAATAGCAATCAGCCCCAGCATTTT.

This clonotype was counted at least ten times. V and J are TRBV7-9 and TRBJ2-1; D is uncertain. In germline, CDR1 is SEHNR, CDR2 FQNEAQ (reference sequence). V dropped 7 bases and J dropped 9 bases, with 19 bases sitting between them. The CDR3 sequence is 14 residues long. CDR3 region: CASTSSSTNLEQFF. The DNA of the CDR3 is TGTGCCAGCACCTCCAGCTCCACGAACCTTGAGCAGTTCTTC.

The table lists this clonotype with many counts. The chain joins TRBV6-5 to TRBJ2-2; the D gene is possibly TRBD1 (5 bases). Between the trimmed V and J ends, which lost 6 bases and 7 bases, there was a span of 6 bases. The CDR3 runs to 11 residues. CDR1 is MNHEY, CDR2 SVGAGI, per germline. The CDR3 DNA reads TGTGCCAGCAGGGGGCTCGGGGAGCTGTTTTTT. This encodes CASRGLGELFF.

This clonotype was observed many times. The V and J genes are TRBV5-1 and TRBJ2-2; D remains unclear. Germline CDR1 SGHRS, CDR2 YFSETQ. The CDR3 covers 12 residues. V shed 4 bases and J shed 9 bases, with 10 bases lying between them. This chain's CDR3 is CASSEDKRELFF. The CDR3 DNA follows: TGCGCCAGCAGCGAAGATAAAAGGGAGCTGTTTTTT. Together with reference TRBV5-1 and TRBJ2-2, the CDR3 gives the full variable domain: KAGVTQTPRYLIKTRGQQVTLSCSPISGHRSVSWYQQTPGQGLQFLFEYFSETQRNKGNFPGRFSGRQFSNSRSEMNVSTLELGDSALYLCASSEDKRELFFGEGSRLTVL.

The chain links TRBV6-5 to TRBJ1-2; weak D call: TRBD1 (6 bases). This CDR3 region has 13 residues. V lost 6 bases and J 4 bases, leaving 12 bases between the germline ends. Germline CDR1 MNHEY, CDR2 SVGAGI. The CDR3 nucleotides are TGTGCCAGCAGGAGACAGGCGACCTATGGCTACACCTTC. Protein: CASRRQATYGYTF.

This clonotype was picked up many times. The genes are TRBV12-3 or TRBV12-4 and TRBJ1-1; the D is unclear. This CDR3 is 12 amino acids long. Trimming took off 1 base at V and 5 bases at J, with 5 bases between the two ends. Here the CDR3 reads CASSLGRTEAFF. CDR3 DNA sequence: TGTGCCAGCAGTTTAGGGAGGACTGAAGCTTTCTTT.

V gene TRBV9 combines with J gene TRBJ1-5, with TRBD1 matching over 7 bases. The germline V gene encodes CDR1 SGDLS and CDR2 YYNGEE. This CDR3 has 15 residues. V was clipped by 0 bases and J by 1 base; unmatched bases: 1. CDR3 region: CASSVGQGSNQPQHF. CDR3 sequence (DNA): TGTGCCAGCAGCGTAGGACAGGGCAGCAATCAGCCCCAGCATTTT. The full variable domain, rest sourced from reference TRBV9 and TRBJ1-5, is DSGVTQTPKHLITATGQRVTLRCSPRSGDLSVYWYQQSLDQGLQFLIQYYNGEERAKGNILERFSAQQFPDLHSELNLSSLELGDSALYFCASSVGQGSNQPQHFGDGTRLSIL.

This clonotype was recorded a few times. V is TRBV3-1 and J is TRBJ2-5, with 7 bases aligning to TRBD1. The CDR3 covers 14 residues. Germline-derived CDR1 and CDR2 are LGHDT and YNNKEL (reference sequence). V lost 5 bases to trimming and J lost 1 base; unmatched junction nucleotides: 4. The CDR3 loop reads CASSIRQGQETQYF. Here the CDR3 DNA reads TGTGCCAGCAGCATCCGACAGGGCCAAGAGACCCAGTACTTC.

This clonotype was recorded a few times. V gene TRBV29-1 combines with J gene TRBJ1-1; D possibly corresponds to TRBD1 (5 bases). This CDR3 spans 14 amino acids. Germline values: CDR1 SQVTM, CDR2 ANQGSEA. V dropped 7 bases and J dropped 5 bases, with 20 bases sitting between them. The CDR3 DNA is TGCAGCGCCGAAGTTGGGGGAATCGGGACTGAAGCTTTCTTT. This sequence encodes CSAEVGGIGTEAFF.

The sample holds a few counts of this clonotype. The rearrangement uses TRBV29-1 and TRBJ2-7; TRBD1 or TRBD2 may be the D gene (5 bases each). The CDR3 covers 13 residues. Germline CDR1 and CDR2: SQVTM and ANQGSEA. With 6 bases removed from V and 3 bases from J, the gap between germline ends came to 15 bases. CDR3 DNA: TGCAGCGTCCGGGACGTTCGAAACTACGAGCAGTACTTC. It specifies CSVRDVRNYEQYF.

This clonotype came up many times. The chain uses TRBV7-2 and TRBJ2-1; 11 nucleotides line up with TRBD2. J gave up 5 bases and V 7 bases, and 4 bases lay outside the gene matches. This CDR3 is built from 14 residues. Per germline, CDR1 SGHTA and CDR2 FQGNSA. CDR3 coding DNA: TGTGCCAGCACCGGGACTAGCGGTCACAATGAGCAGTTCTTC. Protein product: CASTGTSGHNEQFF.

This clonotype was counted only a few times. The chain joins TRBV3-1 to TRBJ1-2, with D perhaps TRBD1 (5 bases). CDR1 and CDR2 from the germline V gene are LGHDT and YNNKEL (reference sequence). The CDR3 sequence is 15 residues long. The ends were cut back, 0 bases at V and 4 bases at J, with 12 bases in the middle. The DNA for the CDR3 is TGTGCCAGCAGCCAAGATGGCCAGGGACTCTATGGCTACACCTTC. Amino acids: CASSQDGQGLYGYTF. The full variable domain, completed using reference TRBV3-1 and TRBJ1-2, is DTAVSQTPKYLVTQMGNDKSIKCEQNLGHDTMYWYKQDSKKFLKIMFSYNNKELIINETVPNRFSPKSPDKAHLNLHINSLELGDSAVYFCASSQDGQGLYGYTFGSGTRLTVV.

The chain is built from TRBV4-2 and TRBJ2-1; the match to TRBD2 covers 8 bases. The CDR3 consists of 17 residues. Germline assignment: CDR1 LGHNA and CDR2 YNFKEQ. V lost 1 base, J lost 5 bases, and 10 bases stayed unmatched. The CDR3 sequence: CASSQVLAGGYHNEQFF. Here the CDR3 DNA reads TGTGCCAGCAGCCAAGTCTTGGCGGGAGGCTACCACAATGAGCAGTTCTTC.